This TCR beta chain originates from a study of CD8+ T cells in alopecia areata. Study summary: Tofacitinib dosing lasted 6 to 18 months, which was then followed by 6 months off drug. Study-level results: Many expanded lesional clones stayed in scalp and blood while on tofacitinib. Against the mouse data, patients shared TCRs less clearly, possibly for HLA reasons. Resident alphabeta T cells of normal skin are also sequenced in scalp samples.

Indicated treatment: oral pan-JAK inhibitor, 5-10 mg twice daily. The CDR3 spans 15 residues. The germline CDR1 and CDR2 sequences are SQVTM and ANQGSEA. The trim removed 5 bases at V and 0 bases at J, leaving 7 bases unmatched. Reverse transcription of extracted RNA yielded cDNA, which provided the sequencing template. TCRdb's copy holds only in-frame clones and misses some; the assay was immunoSEQ multiplex PCR. Of 90,000 or so clones listed, 44% were seen once; the top ten hold around 18%. Of note for this clone: Its target is unknown.

The chain has TRBV29-1 and TRBJ2-7; 10 bases are a match to TRBD2. The source is a human donor with alopecia areata. The sequencing here drew on CD8+ T cells sorted from blood, taken at week 24, from a patient treated with tofacitinib. CDR3 in DNA: TGCAGCGTTTACGGACTAGCGGTAAGCTCCTACGAGCAGTACTTC. Amino acid sequence: CSVYGLAVSSYEQYF.